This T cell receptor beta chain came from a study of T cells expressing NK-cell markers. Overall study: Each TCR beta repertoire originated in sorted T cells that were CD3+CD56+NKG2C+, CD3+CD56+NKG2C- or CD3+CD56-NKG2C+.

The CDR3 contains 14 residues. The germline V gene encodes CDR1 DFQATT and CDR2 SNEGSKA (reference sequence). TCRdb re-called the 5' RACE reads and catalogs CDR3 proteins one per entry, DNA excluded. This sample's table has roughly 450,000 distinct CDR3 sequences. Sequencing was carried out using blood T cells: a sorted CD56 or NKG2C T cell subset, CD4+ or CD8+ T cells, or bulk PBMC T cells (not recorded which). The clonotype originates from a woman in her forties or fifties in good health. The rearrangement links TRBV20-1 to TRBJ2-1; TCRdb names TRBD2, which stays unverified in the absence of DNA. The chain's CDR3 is CSARGGVGSNEQFF.